A selection of T cell receptor beta chains follows, all from one sample in a study of blood T cell repertoires in COVID-19. Clones were read by immunoSEQ multiplex PCR, and TCRdb kept only the in-frame ones, dropping some. The sample yields about 160,000 clones, approximately 80% seen once. Sequences were obtained from peripheral blood. Receptors originate from a woman aged 40 to 50 with COVID-19, enrolled during active disease. CDR3s include the opening cysteine and the closing phenylalanine or tryptophan. D genes are given only for firm matches. A clone size is listed for some rows: how often the clone was seen (once, few, many), or a class if it is expanded.

D gene | clone size | J gene | CDR3 length | V gene | CDR3 DNA | CDR3 protein
. | few | TRBJ1-2 | 14 | TRBV4-2 | TGTGCCAGCAGCCAAGCAAGGGGTGACTATGGCTACACCTTC | CASSQARGDYGYTF
TRBD1 | . | TRBJ1-1 | 13 | TRBV28 | TGTGCCAGCAGTTTTCAGGGGACAGTTGAAGCTTTCTTT | CASSFQGTVEAFF
TRBD1 | . | TRBJ2-1 | 12 | TRBV6-6 | TGTGCCAGCAGCCTCCTCGGACAGGCGCAGTTCTTC | CASSLLGQAQFF
. | . | TRBJ1-1 | 14 | TRBV27 | TGTGCCAGCACTAAGTGGGGGGAAAACACTGAAGCTTTCTTT | CASTKWGENTEAFF
TRBD2 | . | TRBJ2-5 | 14 | TRBV27 | TGTGCCAGCACCCCCCTAGCGGGGGGAGAGACCCAGTACTTC | CASTPLAGGETQYF
. | few | TRBJ1-3 | 15 | TRBV3-1/TRBV3-2 | TGTGCCAGCAGCCAAGATGTGGCCTCTGGAAACACCATATATTTT | CASSQDVASGNTIYF
TRBD2 | . | TRBJ2-7 | 18 | TRBV7-6 | TGTGCCAGCAGCCCTCACCCACGCGTGGCTAGCGGGGCCTACGAGCAGTACTTC | CASSPHPRVASGAYEQYF
TRBD1 | . | TRBJ1-2 | 13 | TRBV28 | TGTGCCAGCGTTGAACAGGGGGGGGTTGGCTACACCTTC | CASVEQGGVGYTF
. | . | TRBJ1-5 | 14 | TRBV5-6 | TGTGCCAGCAGCTTGGTGGCTAGCGGTCAGCCCCAGCATTTT | CASSLVASGQPQHF
TRBD1 | . | TRBJ1-2 | 14 | TRBV30 | TGTGCCTGGAGTGTCTGGGACAGTAACTATGGCTACACCTTC | CAWSVWDSNYGYTF
. | . | TRBJ2-3 | 14 | TRBV10-3 | TGTGCCATCAAGGAGGAGAGACCCACAGATACGCAGTATTTT | CAIKEERPTDTQYF
. | . | TRBJ1-5 | 16 | TRBV6-2/TRBV6-3 | TGTGCCAGCAGTCCCCGGACGGGGTATAGCAATCAGCCCCAGCATTTT | CASSPRTGYSNQPQHF
TRBD2 | once | TRBJ2-5 | 16 | TRBV2 | TGTGCCAGCAGTGGGAGCGGACTAGCGGGAGGTGAGACCCAGTACTTC | CASSGSGLAGGETQYF
. | . | TRBJ1-6 | 14 | TRBV19 | TGTGCCAGTAGTATGGGAGACAGGAATTCACCCCTCCACTTT | CASSMGDRNSPLHF
TRBD1 | many | TRBJ2-2 | 15 | TRBV7-6 | TGTGCCAGCAGCTTGAGGACAGGGATAACCGGGGAGCTGTTTTTT | CASSLRTGITGELFF
TRBD1 | few | TRBJ1-6 | 15 | TRBV19 | TGTGCCAGTAGAAAACAGGGGCGAAATGGGACACCCCTCCACTTT | CASRKQGRNGTPLHF
. | . | TRBJ2-2 | 14 | TRBV6-5 | TGTGCCAGCAAATCGTACAGGGACGCCGGGGAGCTGTTTTTT | CASKSYRDAGELFF
. | . | TRBJ2-1 | 14 | TRBV15 | TGTGCCACCAGCAAAACAGGGATGGGCAATGAGCAGTTCTTC | CATSKTGMGNEQFF
TRBD1 | once | TRBJ2-7 | 16 | TRBV9 | TGTGCCAGCAGCGTAGGTGGGACAGGGGCCTCCTACGAGCAGTACTTC | CASSVGGTGASYEQYF
. | . | TRBJ1-6 | 12 | TRBV9 | TGTGCCAGCAGCGTAACAAATTCACCCCTCCACTTT | CASSVTNSPLHF
TRBD1 | . | TRBJ1-4 | 16 | TRBV5-1 | TGCGCCAGCGGGACAGGGCCCCCGCGGATGGATGAAAAACTGTTTTTT | CASGTGPPRMDEKLFF
. | . | TRBJ1-6 | 12 | TRBV6-5 | TGTGCCAGCAGAGACAGTGTTTGGTCCCTCCACTTT | CASRDSVWSLHF